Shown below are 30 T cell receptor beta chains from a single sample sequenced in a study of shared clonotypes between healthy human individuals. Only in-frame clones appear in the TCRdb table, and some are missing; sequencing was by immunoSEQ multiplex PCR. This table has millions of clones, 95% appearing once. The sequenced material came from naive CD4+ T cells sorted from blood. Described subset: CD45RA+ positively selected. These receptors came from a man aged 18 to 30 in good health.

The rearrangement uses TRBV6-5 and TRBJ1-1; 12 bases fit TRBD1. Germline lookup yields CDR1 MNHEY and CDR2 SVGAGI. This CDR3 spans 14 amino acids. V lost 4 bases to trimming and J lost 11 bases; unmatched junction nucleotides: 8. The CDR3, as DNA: TGTGCCAGCAGTTGGGGACAGGGGGCCGACTCGGCTTTCTTT. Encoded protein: CASSWGQGADSAFF.

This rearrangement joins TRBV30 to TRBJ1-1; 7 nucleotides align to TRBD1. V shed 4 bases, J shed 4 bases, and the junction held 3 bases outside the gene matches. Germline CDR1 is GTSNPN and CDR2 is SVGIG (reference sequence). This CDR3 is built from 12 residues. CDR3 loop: CAWTGGSTEAFF. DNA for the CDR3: TGTGCCTGGACAGGGGGATCCACTGAAGCTTTCTTT. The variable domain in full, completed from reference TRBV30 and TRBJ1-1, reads SQTIHQWPATLVQPVGSPLSLECTVEGTSNPNLYWYRQAAGRGLQLLFYSVGIGQISSEVPQNLSASRPQDRQFILSSKKLLLSDSGFYLCAWTGGSTEAFFGQGTRLTVV.

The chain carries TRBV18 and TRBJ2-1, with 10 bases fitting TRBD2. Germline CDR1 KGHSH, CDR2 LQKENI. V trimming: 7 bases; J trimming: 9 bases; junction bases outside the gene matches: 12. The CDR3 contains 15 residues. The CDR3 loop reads CASYALAGISGEQFF. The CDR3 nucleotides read TGTGCCAGCTACGCACTAGCGGGAATTAGTGGTGAGCAGTTCTTC.

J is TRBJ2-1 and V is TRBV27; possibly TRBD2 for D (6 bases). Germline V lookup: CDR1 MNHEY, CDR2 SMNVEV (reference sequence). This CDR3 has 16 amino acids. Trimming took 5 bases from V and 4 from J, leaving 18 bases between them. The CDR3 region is CASSRGLGGSYNEQFF. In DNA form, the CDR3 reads TGTGCCAGCAGTCGTGGGCTGGGGGGTTCTTACAATGAGCAGTTCTTC.

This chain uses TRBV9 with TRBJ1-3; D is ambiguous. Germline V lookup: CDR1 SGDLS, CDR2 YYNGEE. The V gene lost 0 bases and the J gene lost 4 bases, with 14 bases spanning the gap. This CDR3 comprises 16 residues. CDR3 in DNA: TGTGCCAGCAGCGTAGGAAGGACGGCGGAAGGAAACACCATATATTTT. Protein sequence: CASSVGRTAEGNTIYF.

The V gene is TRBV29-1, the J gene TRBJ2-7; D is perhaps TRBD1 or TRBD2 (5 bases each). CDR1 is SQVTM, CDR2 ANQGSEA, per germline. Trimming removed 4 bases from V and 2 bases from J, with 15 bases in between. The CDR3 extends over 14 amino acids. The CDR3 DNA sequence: TGCAGCGTTGTCGGGGCAGGGTTCCCCTACGAGCAGTACTTC. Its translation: CSVVGAGFPYEQYF.

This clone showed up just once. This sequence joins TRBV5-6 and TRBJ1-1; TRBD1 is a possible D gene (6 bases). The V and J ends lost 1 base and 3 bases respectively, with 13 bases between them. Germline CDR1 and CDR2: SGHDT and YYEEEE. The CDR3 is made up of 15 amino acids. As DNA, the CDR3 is TGTGCCAGCAGCTTGTTTGGGGGCAGGGACACTGAAGCTTTCTTT. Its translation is CASSLFGGRDTEAFF.

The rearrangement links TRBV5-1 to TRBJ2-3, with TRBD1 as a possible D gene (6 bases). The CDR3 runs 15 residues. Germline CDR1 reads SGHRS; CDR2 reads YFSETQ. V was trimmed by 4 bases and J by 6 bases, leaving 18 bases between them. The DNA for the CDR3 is TGCGCCAGCAGCGACAGGACATACCTTAAGGATACGCAGTATTTT. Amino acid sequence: CASSDRTYLKDTQYF.

The DNA for the CDR3 is TGTGCCAGCAGTTATCGCGCAGGGGCGAGCAATCAGCCCCAGCATTTT. Residues: CASSYRAGASNQPQHF. The chain uses TRBV6-6 and TRBJ1-5, with D possibly being TRBD1 (6 bases). Germline V gene sequence: CDR1 MNHNY, CDR2 SVGAGI (reference sequence). CDR3 length equals 16 residues. Trimming stripped 3 bases from V and 1 base from J, with 13 bases between.

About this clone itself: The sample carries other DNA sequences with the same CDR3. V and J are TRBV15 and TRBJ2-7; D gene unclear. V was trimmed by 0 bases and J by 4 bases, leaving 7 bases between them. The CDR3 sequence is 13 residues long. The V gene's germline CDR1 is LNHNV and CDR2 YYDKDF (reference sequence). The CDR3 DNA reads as TGTGCCACCAGCAGAGATCCCGGGTACGAGCAGTACTTC. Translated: CATSRDPGYEQYF.

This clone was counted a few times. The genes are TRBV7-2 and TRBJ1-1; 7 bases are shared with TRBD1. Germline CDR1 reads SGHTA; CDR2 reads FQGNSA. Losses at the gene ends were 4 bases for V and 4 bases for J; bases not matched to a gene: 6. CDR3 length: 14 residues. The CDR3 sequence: CASSSLQGPTEAFF. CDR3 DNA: TGTGCCAGCAGCTCCCTACAGGGGCCCACTGAAGCTTTCTTT.

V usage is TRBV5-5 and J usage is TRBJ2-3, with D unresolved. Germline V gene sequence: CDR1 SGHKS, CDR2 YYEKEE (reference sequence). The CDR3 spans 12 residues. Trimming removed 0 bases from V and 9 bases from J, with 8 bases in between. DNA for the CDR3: TGTGCCAGCAGCTTGGAATGGCCAACGCAGTATTTT. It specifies CASSLEWPTQYF. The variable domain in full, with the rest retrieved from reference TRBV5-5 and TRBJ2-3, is DAGVTQSPTHLIKTRGQQVTLRCSPISGHKSVSWYQQVLGQGPQFIFQYYEKEERGRGNFPDRFSARQFPNYSSELNVNALLLGDSALYLCASSLEWPTQYFGPGTRLTVL.

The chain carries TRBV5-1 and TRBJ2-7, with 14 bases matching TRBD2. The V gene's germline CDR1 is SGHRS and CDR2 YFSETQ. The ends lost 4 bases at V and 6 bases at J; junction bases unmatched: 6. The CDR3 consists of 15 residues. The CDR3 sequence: CASSTAGTSGSEQYF. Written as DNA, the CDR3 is TGCGCCAGCAGCACCGCCGGGACTAGCGGGAGCGAGCAGTACTTC.

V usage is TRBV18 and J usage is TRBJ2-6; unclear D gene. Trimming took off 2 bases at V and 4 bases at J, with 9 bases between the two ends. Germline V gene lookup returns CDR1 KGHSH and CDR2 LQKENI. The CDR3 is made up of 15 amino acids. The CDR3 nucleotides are TGTGCCAGCTCACCAAATACTGGGGGGGCCAACGTCCTGACTTTC. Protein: CASSPNTGGANVLTF.

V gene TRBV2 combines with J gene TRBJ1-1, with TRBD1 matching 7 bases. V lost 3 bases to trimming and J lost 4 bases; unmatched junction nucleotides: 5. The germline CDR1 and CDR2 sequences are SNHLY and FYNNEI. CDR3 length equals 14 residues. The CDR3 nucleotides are TGTGCCAGCAGTGAGCGGCAGGGGGGCACTGAAGCTTTCTTT. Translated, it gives CASSERQGGTEAFF. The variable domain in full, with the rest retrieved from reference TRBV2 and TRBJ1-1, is EPEVTQTPSHQVTQMGQEVILRCVPISNHLYFYWYRQILGQKVEFLVSFYNNEISEKSEIFDDQFSVERPDGSNFTLKIRSTKLEDSAMYFCASSERQGGTEAFFGQGTRLTVV.

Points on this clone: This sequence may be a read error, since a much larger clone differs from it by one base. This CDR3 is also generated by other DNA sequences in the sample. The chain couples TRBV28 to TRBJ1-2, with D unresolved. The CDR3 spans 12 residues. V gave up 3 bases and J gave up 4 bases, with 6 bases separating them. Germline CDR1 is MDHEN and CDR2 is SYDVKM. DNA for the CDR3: TGTGCCAGCAGTTTTGAGAGCTATGGCTACACCTTC. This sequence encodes CASSFESYGYTF.

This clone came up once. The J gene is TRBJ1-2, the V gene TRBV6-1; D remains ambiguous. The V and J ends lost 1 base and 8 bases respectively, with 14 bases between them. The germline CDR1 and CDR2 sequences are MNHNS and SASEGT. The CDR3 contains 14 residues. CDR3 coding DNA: TGTGCCAGCAGTGAAGGTTCGGCCCCGGGGGGCTACACCTTC. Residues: CASSEGSAPGGYTF.

As DNA, the CDR3 is TGTGCCAGCAGTGAAGAGCACAGGGGACCCTACAATGAGCAGTTCTTC. Translation: CASSEEHRGPYNEQFF. This sequence joins TRBV6-1 and TRBJ2-1; 7 bases agree with TRBD1. CDR1 is MNHNS, CDR2 SASEGT, per germline. V shed 1 base and J 2 bases; nucleotides not matched to a gene: 5. CDR3 length: 16 amino acids.

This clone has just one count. The CDR3 nucleotides are TGTGCCAGCAGTAGACCCGACGAGCAGTACTTC. Residues: CASSRPDEQYF. V is TRBV2 and J is TRBJ2-7; D is unclear. The CDR3 loop spans 11 amino acids. Germline V gene data show CDR1 as SNHLY and CDR2 as FYNNEI. Between the trimmed V and J ends, which lost 5 bases and 5 bases, there was a span of 7 bases.

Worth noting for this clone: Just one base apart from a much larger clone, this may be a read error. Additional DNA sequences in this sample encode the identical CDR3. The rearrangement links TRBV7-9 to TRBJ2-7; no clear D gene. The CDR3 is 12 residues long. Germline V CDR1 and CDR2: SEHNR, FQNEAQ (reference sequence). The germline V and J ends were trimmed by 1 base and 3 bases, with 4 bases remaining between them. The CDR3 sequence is CASSLGRYEQYF. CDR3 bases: TGTGCCAGCAGCTTAGGCCGCTACGAGCAGTACTTC.

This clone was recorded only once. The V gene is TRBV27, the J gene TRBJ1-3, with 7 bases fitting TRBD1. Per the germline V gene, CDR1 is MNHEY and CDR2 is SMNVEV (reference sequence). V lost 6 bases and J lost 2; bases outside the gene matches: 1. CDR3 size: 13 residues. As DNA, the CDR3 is TGTGCCAGCAGGGACAGGCCTGGAAACACCATATATTTT. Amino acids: CASRDRPGNTIYF.

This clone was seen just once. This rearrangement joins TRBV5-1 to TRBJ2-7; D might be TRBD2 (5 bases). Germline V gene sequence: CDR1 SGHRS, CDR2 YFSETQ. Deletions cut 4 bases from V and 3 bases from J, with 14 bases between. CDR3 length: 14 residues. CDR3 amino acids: CASSQRGLFYEQYF. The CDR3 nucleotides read TGCGCCAGCAGCCAGAGAGGACTTTTCTACGAGCAGTACTTC.

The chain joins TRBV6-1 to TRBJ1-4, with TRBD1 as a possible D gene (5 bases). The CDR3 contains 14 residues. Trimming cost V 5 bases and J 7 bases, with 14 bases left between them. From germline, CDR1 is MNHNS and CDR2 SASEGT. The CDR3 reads CASSPRGTGEKLFF. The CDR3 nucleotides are TGTGCCAGCAGTCCCCGGGGGACGGGTGAAAAACTGTTTTTT.

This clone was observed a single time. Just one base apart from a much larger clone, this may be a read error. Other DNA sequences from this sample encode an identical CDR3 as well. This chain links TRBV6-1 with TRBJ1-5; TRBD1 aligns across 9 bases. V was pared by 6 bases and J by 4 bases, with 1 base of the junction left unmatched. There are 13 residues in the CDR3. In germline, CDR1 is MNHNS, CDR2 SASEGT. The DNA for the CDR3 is TGTGCCAGCAGCGGGACAGGGAATCAGCCCCAGCATTTT. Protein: CASSGTGNQPQHF.

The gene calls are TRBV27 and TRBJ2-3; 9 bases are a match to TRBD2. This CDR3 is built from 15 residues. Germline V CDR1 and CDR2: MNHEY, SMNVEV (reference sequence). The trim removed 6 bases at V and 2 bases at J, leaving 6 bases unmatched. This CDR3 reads CASRPGLAYTDTQYF. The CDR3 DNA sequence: TGTGCCAGCAGACCGGGACTAGCATACACAGATACGCAGTATTTT.

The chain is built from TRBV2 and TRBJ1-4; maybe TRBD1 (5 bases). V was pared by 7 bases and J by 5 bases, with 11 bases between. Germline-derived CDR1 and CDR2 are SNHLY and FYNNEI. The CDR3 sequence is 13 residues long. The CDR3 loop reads CASIRAPNEKLFF. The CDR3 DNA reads TGTGCCAGCATCAGGGCACCAAATGAAAAACTGTTTTTT. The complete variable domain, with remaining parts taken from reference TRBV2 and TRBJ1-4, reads EPEVTQTPSHQVTQMGQEVILRCVPISNHLYFYWYRQILGQKVEFLVSFYNNEISEKSEIFDDQFSVERPDGSNFTLKIRSTKLEDSAMYFCASIRAPNEKLFFGSGTQLSVL.

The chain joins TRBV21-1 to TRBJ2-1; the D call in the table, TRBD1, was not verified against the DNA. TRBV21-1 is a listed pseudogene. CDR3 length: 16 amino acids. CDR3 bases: TGTGCCAGCAGCCGATCAGGCAGGGGAAGGGACAATGAGCAGTTCTTC. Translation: CASSRSGRGRDNEQFF.

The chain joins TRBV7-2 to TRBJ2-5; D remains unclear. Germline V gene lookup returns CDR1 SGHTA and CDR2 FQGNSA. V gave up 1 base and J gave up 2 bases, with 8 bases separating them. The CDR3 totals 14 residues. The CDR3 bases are TGTGCCAGCAGCTTAGGGTACATTCAAGAGACCCAGTACTTC. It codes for CASSLGYIQETQYF.

This chain's CDR3 is CASSRDRGGTDTQYF. CDR3 nucleotides: TGTGCCAGCAGCCGGGACAGGGGGGGCACAGATACGCAGTATTTT. J is TRBJ2-3 and V is TRBV5-4; 11 bases are shared with TRBD1. J was trimmed by 1 base and V by 4 bases; bases with no gene match: 2. The germline V gene encodes CDR1 SGHNT and CDR2 YYREEE (reference sequence). The CDR3 contains 15 residues.

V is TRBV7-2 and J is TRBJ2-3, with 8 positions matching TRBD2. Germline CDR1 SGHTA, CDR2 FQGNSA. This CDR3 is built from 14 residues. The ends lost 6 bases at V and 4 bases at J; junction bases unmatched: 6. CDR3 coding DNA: TGTGCCAGCAGTTCTCGGCGGGAGGCAGATACGCAGTATTTT. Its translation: CASSSRREADTQYF.